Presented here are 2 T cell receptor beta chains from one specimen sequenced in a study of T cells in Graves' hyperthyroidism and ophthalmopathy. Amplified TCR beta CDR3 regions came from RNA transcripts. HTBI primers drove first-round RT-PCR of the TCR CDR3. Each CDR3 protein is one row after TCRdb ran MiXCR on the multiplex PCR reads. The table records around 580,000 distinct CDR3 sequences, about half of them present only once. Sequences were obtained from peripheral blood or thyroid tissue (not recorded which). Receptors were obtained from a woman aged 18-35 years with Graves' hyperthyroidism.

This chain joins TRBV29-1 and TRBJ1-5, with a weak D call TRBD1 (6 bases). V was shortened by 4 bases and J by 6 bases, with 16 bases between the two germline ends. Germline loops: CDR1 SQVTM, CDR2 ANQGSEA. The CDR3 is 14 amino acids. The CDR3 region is CSVGPGQWAQPQHF. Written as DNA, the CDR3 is TGCAGCGTTGGGCCCGGACAGTGGGCTCAGCCCCAGCATTTT. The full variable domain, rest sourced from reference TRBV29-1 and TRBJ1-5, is SAVISQKPSRDICQRGTSLTIQCQVDSQVTMMFWYRQQPGQSLTLIATANQGSEATYESGFVIDKFPISRPNLTFSTLTVSNMSPEDSSIYLCSVGPGQWAQPQHFGDGTRLSIL.

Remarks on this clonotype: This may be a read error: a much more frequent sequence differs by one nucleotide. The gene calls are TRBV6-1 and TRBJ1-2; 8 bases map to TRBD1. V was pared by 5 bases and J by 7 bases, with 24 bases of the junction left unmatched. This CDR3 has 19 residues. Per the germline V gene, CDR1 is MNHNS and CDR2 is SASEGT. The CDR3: CASSYTTVPPRAGGSGYTF. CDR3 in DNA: TGTGCCAGCAGTTACACGACGGTACCGCCGCGGGCAGGGGGCTCTGGCTACACCTTC.